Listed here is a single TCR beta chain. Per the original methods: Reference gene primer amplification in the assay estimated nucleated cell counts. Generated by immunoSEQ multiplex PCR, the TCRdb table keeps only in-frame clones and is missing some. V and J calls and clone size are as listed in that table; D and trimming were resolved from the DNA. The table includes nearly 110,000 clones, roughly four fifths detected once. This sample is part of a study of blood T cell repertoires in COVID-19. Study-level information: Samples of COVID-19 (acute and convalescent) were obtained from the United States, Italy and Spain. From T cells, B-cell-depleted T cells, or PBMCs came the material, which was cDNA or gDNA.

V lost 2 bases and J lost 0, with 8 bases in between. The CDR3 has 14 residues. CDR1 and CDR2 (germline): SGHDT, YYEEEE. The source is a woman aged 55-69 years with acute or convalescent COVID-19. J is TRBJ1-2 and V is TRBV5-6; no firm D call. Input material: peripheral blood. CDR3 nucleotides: TGTGCCAGCAGCTTAGGGAGATCTAACTATGGCTACACCTTC. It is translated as CASSLGRSNYGYTF.